This TCR beta chain was observed in a study of shared clonotypes between healthy human individuals. J gave up 8 bases and V 6 bases, and 8 bases lay outside the gene matches. This CDR3 region has 14 residues. Germline loops: CDR1 SNHLY, CDR2 FYNNEI. Study observations and caveats: Generation probabilities were higher for clonotypes shared across all four sorted-subset donors than for unshared ones.

Researchers partitioned CD4+ cells into CD45RA+ naive and CD45RA-negative memory subsets. Points on this clone: Its antigen is unidentified. Within the sample, other DNA sequences also encode this same CDR3.

The DNA input per sorted-subset replicate PCR was 200 ng, corresponding to some 30,000 T cell genomes. Profiled with immunoSEQ multiplex PCR; TCRdb holds only in-frame clones, not every one. The data hold over 2 million clones, with 85% to 95% observed a single time. This chain uses TRBV2 with TRBJ1-4, with 8 positions matching TRBD1. The sample comprised naive CD4+ T cells sorted from blood. Subset noted: CD45RA+ positively selected. This receptor was taken from a man aged 18 to 29 in good health. For the CDR3, the DNA is TGTGCCAGCAGCGCTCAGGGGGCCGGGGAAAAACTGTTTTTT. Amino acid sequence: CASSAQGAGEKLFF.